The 20 T cell receptor beta chains presented below share a single source sample, sequenced in a study of OX40 agonist ivuxolimab in advanced cancers. The table came from immunoSEQ multiplex PCR; TCRdb's copy has only in-frame clones and leaves some out. The sample includes about 48,000 clones, 80% to 90% of them seen just once. This sample comprised CD4+ or CD8+ T cells sorted from blood, obtained in a trial of the OX40 agonist ivuxolimab. Receptor source: an adult with an advanced solid tumor such as melanoma, head and neck, liver or kidney cancer.

The chain uses TRBV5-1 and TRBJ2-7; either TRBD1 or TRBD2 may fit D (6 bases each). The CDR3 runs to 13 residues. V lost 2 bases and J 5 bases, leaving 11 bases between the germline ends. Germline assignment: CDR1 SGHRS and CDR2 YFSETQ. In DNA, the CDR3 is TGCGCCAGCAGCTTTATGGGGGGCGACGAGCAGTACTTC. It specifies CASSFMGGDEQYF.

The chain carries TRBV19 and TRBJ1-1; 8 nucleotides agree with TRBD1. The CDR3 spans 14 residues. CDR1 is LNHDA, CDR2 SQIVND, per germline (reference sequence). V gave up 1 base and J gave up 4 bases; unmatched junction bases: 2. In DNA form, the CDR3 reads TGTGCCAGTAGTATAGGGACAGGGCTCACTGAAGCTTTCTTT. Protein sequence: CASSIGTGLTEAFF.

The chain links TRBV6-1 to TRBJ2-5, with TRBD2 as a possible D gene (6 bases). The ends were cut back, 2 bases at V and 2 bases at J, with 9 bases in the middle. Germline lookup yields CDR1 MNHNS and CDR2 SASEGT. The CDR3 covers 14 residues. The CDR3 DNA sequence: TGTGCCAGCAGTGAACTGGGGGGACAAGAGACCCAGTACTTC. Protein sequence: CASSELGGQETQYF.

V is TRBV6-1 and J is TRBJ2-1; D is possibly TRBD2 (6 bases). Trimming left V 2 bases short and J 4 bases short, with 18 bases between. CDR3 length: 17 amino acids. Germline values: CDR1 MNHNS, CDR2 SASEGT. CDR3: CASSESRAGISYNEQFF. The CDR3 DNA reads TGTGCCAGCAGTGAAAGTAGGGCGGGGATCAGTTACAATGAGCAGTTCTTC.

The rearrangement joins TRBV11-2 to TRBJ1-6; D is perhaps TRBD1 (5 bases). V lost 5 bases and J 9 bases, leaving 17 bases between the germline ends. The CDR3 sequence is 15 residues long. Germline assignment: CDR1 SGHAT and CDR2 FQNNGV. The CDR3 coding sequence is TGTGCCAGCAGCACAAGGGACCCCGCGGGTTCACCCCTCCACTTT. It translates to CASSTRDPAGSPLHF.

A single count supports this clone. The rearrangement joins TRBV4-3 to TRBJ2-1, with 10 bases fitting TRBD2. Germline-derived CDR1 and CDR2 are LGHNA and YSLEER. This CDR3 comprises 15 residues. Germline trimming cut 0 bases from V and 9 bases from J; bases unmatched to any gene: 5. The CDR3 DNA reads TGCGCCAGCAGCCAAGAGAGCGGGGGGGCGATTGAGCAGTTCTTC. It specifies CASSQESGGAIEQFF.

J is TRBJ2-7 and V is TRBV6-8, with D unclear. With 6 bases removed from V and 4 bases from J, the gap between germline ends came to 10 bases. The CDR3 is 12 amino acids. Germline CDR1 and CDR2: MNHGY and SAAAGT. This chain's CDR3 is CASRWTDYEQYF. The CDR3 DNA follows: TGTGCCAGCAGGTGGACGGATTACGAGCAGTACTTC.

The V gene is TRBV7-9, the J gene TRBJ2-5; 16 nucleotides align to TRBD2. Germline CDR1 is SEHNR and CDR2 is FQNEAQ (reference sequence). Unmatched junction bases numbered 9, after V lost 10 bases and J lost 1 base. There are 17 residues in the CDR3. CDR3 region: CATVPGLAGGSQETQYF. The DNA of the CDR3 is TGTGCCACCGTCCCGGGACTAGCGGGGGGGTCCCAAGAGACCCAGTACTTC.

By frequency in the sample, this clone is medium-sized. The chain carries TRBV7-9 and TRBJ2-7; D perhaps matches TRBD2 (5 bases). CDR3 length: 12 residues. Germline assignment: CDR1 SEHNR and CDR2 FQNEAQ (reference sequence). V was trimmed by 5 bases and J by 7 bases, leaving 12 bases between them. The CDR3 nucleotides read TGTGCCAGCAGCGCGGGCGTAAATGAGCAGTACTTC. Its protein is CASSAGVNEQYF.

The chain couples TRBV7-2 to TRBJ2-5; TRBD2 matches 8 bases. J gave up 3 bases and V 2 bases, and 2 bases lay outside the gene matches. The CDR3 is made up of 14 amino acids. Germline V gene data show CDR1 as SGHTA and CDR2 as FQGNSA. The CDR3 spells CASSLFSGEETQYF. The CDR3 nucleotides read TGTGCCAGCAGCTTATTTAGCGGGGAAGAGACCCAGTACTTC.

V usage is TRBV9 and J usage is TRBJ2-7, with 7 bases that match TRBD2. Germline V gene data show CDR1 as SGDLS and CDR2 as YYNGEE. The CDR3 totals 14 residues. V lost 0 bases and J lost 6; bases outside the gene matches: 6. CDR3 DNA: TGTGCCAGCAGCGTAGACGGGGGGATAGGCGAGCAGTACTTC. Its protein is CASSVDGGIGEQYF. Combining the CDR3 with reference TRBV9 and TRBJ2-7 gives the whole variable domain DSGVTQTPKHLITATGQRVTLRCSPRSGDLSVYWYQQSLDQGLQFLIQYYNGEERAKGNILERFSAQQFPDLHSELNLSSLELGDSALYFCASSVDGGIGEQYFGPGTRLTVT.

This rearrangement joins TRBV28 to TRBJ2-7, with TRBD2 identical over 11 bases. The CDR3 loop spans 13 amino acids. Trimming at V came to 3 bases and at J to 6 bases, leaving 1 base not matched to a gene. Per the germline V gene, CDR1 is MDHEN and CDR2 is SYDVKM. The CDR3 DNA is TGTGCCAGCAGTTTCGGACTAGCGGGCGAGCAGTACTTC. Translating gives CASSFGLAGEQYF.

This chain connects TRBV7-9 to TRBJ2-7; D might be TRBD1 (6 bases). The CDR3 loop spans 15 amino acids. CDR1 and CDR2 from the germline V gene are SEHNR and FQNEAQ (reference sequence). V dropped 3 bases and J dropped 3 bases, with 15 bases sitting between them. The CDR3 reads CASSFTDRSDYEQYF. CDR3 bases: TGTGCCAGCAGCTTTACCGACAGGAGTGACTACGAGCAGTACTTC.

V is TRBV7-8 and J is TRBJ2-3; D perhaps matches TRBD2 (6 bases). The germline V gene encodes CDR1 SGHVS and CDR2 FQNEAQ. The V end was cut by 2 bases, the J end by 2 bases, with 11 bases between. The CDR3 spans 15 residues. Here the CDR3 DNA reads TGTGCCAGCAGCTTATCGGCGGGGATCACAGATACGCAGTATTTT. It is translated as CASSLSAGITDTQYF.

V gene TRBV5-1 combines with J gene TRBJ1-2; D perhaps matches TRBD1 (5 bases). Per the germline V gene, CDR1 is SGHRS and CDR2 is YFSETQ. The CDR3 spans 16 residues. V shed 1 base and J shed 8 bases, with 21 bases lying between them. The CDR3 DNA reads TGCGCCAGCAGCTTGACAGGCCGAAGTGGACAAGAGGGCTACACCTTC. The encoded protein is CASSLTGRSGQEGYTF.

The V gene is TRBV6-5, the J gene TRBJ2-7, with D perhaps being TRBD1 or TRBD2 (6 bases each). The length of the CDR3 is 12 residues. Deletions cut 6 bases from V and 5 bases from J, with 11 bases between. CDR1 MNHEY and CDR2 SVGAGI come from the germline V gene. CDR3 in amino acids: CASSPGGHEQYF. DNA of the CDR3: TGTGCCAGCAGCCCCGGGGGCCACGAGCAGTACTTC.

This chain links TRBV4-2 with TRBJ2-5, with 8 bases that match TRBD2. The length of the CDR3 is 16 residues. V gave up 0 bases and J gave up 2 bases; unmatched junction bases: 5. Germline V gives CDR1 LGHNA, CDR2 YNFKEQ. The DNA for the CDR3 is TGTGCCAGCAGCCAAGAACTGGCGGGGGGTCAAGAGACCCAGTACTTC. The encoded protein is CASSQELAGGQETQYF.

This sequence joins TRBV29-1 and TRBJ2-5; 8 bases are shared with TRBD1. Per germline, CDR1 SQVTM and CDR2 ANQGSEA. V lost 1 base to trimming and J lost 4 bases; unmatched junction nucleotides: 5. The CDR3 extends over 14 amino acids. In DNA form, the CDR3 reads TGCAGCGTTGAAGTGGACAGGGCGGGAGAGACCCAGTACTTC. Its translation: CSVEVDRAGETQYF.

The chain joins TRBV7-9 to TRBJ2-7; tentatively, D is TRBD2 (5 bases). V shed 5 bases and J shed 4 bases, with 21 bases lying between them. This CDR3 spans 16 amino acids. From germline, CDR1 is SEHNR and CDR2 FQNEAQ (reference sequence). The DNA of the CDR3 is TGTGCCAGCAGCCCCTTTCAAGGAGGTAGCCAGTACGAGCAGTACTTC. It translates to CASSPFQGGSQYEQYF.

This chain connects TRBV19 to TRBJ2-7, with D unclear. Trimming stripped 5 bases from V and 2 bases from J, with 10 bases between. There are 13 residues in the CDR3. Per the germline V gene, CDR1 is LNHDA and CDR2 is SQIVND (reference sequence). CDR3 coding DNA: TGTGCCAGTAGTGTGGCAGCCACCTACGAGCAGTACTTC. Protein sequence: CASSVAATYEQYF. The full variable domain, rest sourced from reference TRBV19 and TRBJ2-7, is DGGITQSPKYLFRKEGQNVTLSCEQNLNHDAMYWYRQDPGQGLRLIYYSQIVNDFQKGDIAEGYSVSREKKESFPLTVTSAQKNPTAFYLCASSVAATYEQYFGPGTRLTVT.